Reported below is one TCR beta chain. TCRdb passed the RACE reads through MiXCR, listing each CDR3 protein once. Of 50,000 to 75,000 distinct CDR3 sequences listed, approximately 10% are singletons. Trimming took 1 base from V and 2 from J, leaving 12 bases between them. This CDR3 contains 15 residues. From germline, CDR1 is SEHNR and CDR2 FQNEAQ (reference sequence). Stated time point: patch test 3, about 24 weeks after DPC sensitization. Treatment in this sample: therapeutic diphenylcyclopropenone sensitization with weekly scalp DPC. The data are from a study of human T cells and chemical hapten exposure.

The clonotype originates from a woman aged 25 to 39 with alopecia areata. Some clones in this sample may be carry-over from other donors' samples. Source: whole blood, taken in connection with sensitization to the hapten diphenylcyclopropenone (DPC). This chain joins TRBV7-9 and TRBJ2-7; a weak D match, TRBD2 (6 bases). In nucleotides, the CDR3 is TGTGCCAGCAGCTTAGGTGCGGGGAATACCTACGAGCAGTACTTC. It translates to CASSLGAGNTYEQYF.